The following is a T cell receptor beta chain sequence with its context. V was trimmed by 4 bases and J by 2 bases, leaving 14 bases between them. The CDR3 has 14 residues. The germline V gene has CDR1 SQVTM and CDR2 ANQGSEA. Positive CCR7 selection of CD45RO-negative cells yielded the naive CD8 cells, and terminally differentiated effector memory CD45RA+ cells were excluded. The sample is drawn from a study of shared clonotypes between healthy human individuals. Assay: immunoSEQ multiplex PCR; the TCRdb copy retains only in-frame clones and omits some. The table includes around 2,100,000 clones, roughly 95% detected once.

The sequence was collected from a man aged 18 to 35 in good health. The sequenced sample consisted of naive CD8+ T cells sorted from blood. The J gene is TRBJ2-5, the V gene TRBV29-1; weak D call: TRBD2 (6 bases). Here the CDR3 reads CSVVEGIRQETQYF. The CDR3 DNA follows: TGCAGCGTTGTGGAGGGAATAAGGCAAGAGACCCAGTACTTC. Looking up the rest from reference TRBV29-1 and TRBJ2-5 gives the full variable domain: SAVISQKPSRDICQRGTSLTIQCQVDSQVTMMFWYRQQPGQSLTLIATANQGSEATYESGFVIDKFPISRPNLTFSTLTVSNMSPEDSSIYLCSVVEGIRQETQYFGPGTRLLVL.